The 13 T cell receptor beta chains presented below share a single source sample, sequenced in a study of OX40 agonist ivuxolimab in advanced cancers. Sequenced by immunoSEQ multiplex PCR; TCRdb stores in-frame clones only, minus some. The data show tens of thousands of clones, about 86% seen once. Here the sequenced sample was CD4+ or CD8+ T cells sorted from blood, taken in a trial of the OX40 agonist ivuxolimab. All receptors come from an adult with an advanced solid tumor such as melanoma, head and neck, liver or kidney cancer.

This clone was counted a few times. The rearrangement uses TRBV10-3 and TRBJ2-3; TRBD2 matches 9 bases. The length of the CDR3 is 11 residues. Unmatched junction bases numbered 3, after V lost 9 bases and J lost 8 bases. The germline V gene encodes CDR1 ENHRY and CDR2 SYGVKD. The CDR3 loop reads CAIAGGATQYF. The CDR3 DNA sequence: TGTGCCATTGCGGGGGGGGCTACGCAGTATTTT.

There are a few counts of this clone. The chain employs TRBV5-1 and TRBJ2-3; 7 bases fit TRBD2. With V trimmed by 7 bases and J by 0 bases, 11 bases remained unmatched. Germline lookup yields CDR1 SGHRS and CDR2 YFSETQ. CDR3 size: 16 residues. As DNA, the CDR3 is TGCGCCAGCTGCCTTAGCGGGCCGCCAAGCACAGATACGCAGTATTTT. Residues: CASCLSGPPSTDTQYF.

This clone was detected only a few times. The rearrangement joins TRBV2 to TRBJ2-2; 8 nucleotides align to TRBD1. Trimming took 6 bases from V and 4 from J; bases not matched to a gene: 4. The CDR3 covers 14 residues. Germline V gene lookup returns CDR1 SNHLY and CDR2 FYNNEI. The CDR3 nucleotides read TGTGCCAGCAGGGGACAGGTTATCACCGGGGAGCTGTTTTTT. As protein: CASRGQVITGELFF.

This clone has a handful of counts. An end of the junction differs from the germline gene, which may be a read error. CDR3 coding DNA: TGCAGTGCTGCCCCCAGAGGGCCCCACCACTTT. Protein product: CSAAPRGPHHF. The chain combines TRBV20-1 with TRBJ1-6; D remains unclear. This CDR3 comprises 11 residues. CDR1 and CDR2 (germline): DFQATT, SNEGSKA (reference sequence).

The J gene is TRBJ1-5, the V gene TRBV6-1; 9 bases are a match to TRBD1. This CDR3 has 15 amino acids. In germline, CDR1 is MNHNS, CDR2 SASEGT. V shed 4 bases and J 6 bases; nucleotides not matched to a gene: 7. The CDR3 DNA reads as TGTGCCAGCAGTGTGGGACAGGGAGACTCTCAGCCCCAGCATTTT. Translation: CASSVGQGDSQPQHF.

The chain has TRBV5-1 and TRBJ2-3; D is perhaps TRBD1 (6 bases). Trimming removed 3 bases at V and 0 bases at J, with 11 bases between. This CDR3 is 15 amino acids long. The germline V gene encodes CDR1 SGHRS and CDR2 YFSETQ. CDR3 residues: CASSYSDRSTDTQYF. CDR3 DNA sequence: TGCGCCAGCAGCTACTCAGACAGGAGCACAGATACGCAGTATTTT.

As concerns this clone: The junction shows a germline mismatch at one end, possibly a read error. The V call is TRBV11-2, the J call TRBJ2-6; 7 bases are shared with TRBD1. Germline CDR1 is SGHAT and CDR2 is FQNNGV. This CDR3 has 17 amino acids. CDR3 sequence: CASSFSLTGSGANVLAF. The CDR3 nucleotides read TGTGCCAGCAGCTTTTCCCTGACAGGGTCTGGGGCCAACGTCCTGGCTTTC.

This chain joins TRBV7-9 and TRBJ2-5; D is possibly TRBD1 or TRBD2 (6 bases each). The germline CDR1 and CDR2 sequences are SEHNR and FQNEAQ (reference sequence). The CDR3 totals 13 residues. Trimming removed 2 bases from V and 6 bases from J, with 10 bases in between. In nucleotides, the CDR3 is TGTGCCAGCAGCTTAAGGGGGGCTCAGACCCAGTACTTC. It translates to CASSLRGAQTQYF.

The V and J genes are TRBV5-6 and TRBJ1-2; D unclear. In germline, CDR1 is SGHDT, CDR2 YYEEEE. This CDR3 comprises 12 residues. The V end was cut by 0 bases, the J end by 5 bases, with 5 bases between. The CDR3 DNA sequence: TGTGCCAGCAGCTTGGTGGGTTATGGCTACACCTTC. Amino acids: CASSLVGYGYTF.

This CDR3 reads CASSPGWGAVHGYTF. The CDR3 region has the DNA TGTGCCAGCTCACCGGGCTGGGGGGCCGTGCATGGCTACACCTTC. V usage is TRBV18 and J usage is TRBJ1-2; tentatively, D is TRBD1 (6 bases). Germline lookup yields CDR1 KGHSH and CDR2 LQKENI. V lost 3 bases, J lost 6 bases, and 17 bases lay in between. The CDR3 runs to 15 residues.

V and J are TRBV23-1 and TRBJ2-7; no clear D. TRBV23-1 is noted as an ORF with a role that remains uncertain. This CDR3 has 15 amino acids. The V gene lost 2 bases and the J gene lost 2 bases, with 13 bases spanning the gap. Written as DNA, the CDR3 is TGCGCCAGCAGTCAACCTTCGGACGGAACCTACGAGCAGTACTTC. Residues: CASSQPSDGTYEQYF.

This clone was counted only a few times. The V gene is TRBV2, the J gene TRBJ1-2; perhaps TRBD1 as D (5 bases). Germline values: CDR1 SNHLY, CDR2 FYNNEI. CDR3 length: 14 amino acids. V gave up 6 bases and J gave up 0 bases, with 11 bases separating them. DNA for the CDR3: TGTGCCAGCAGGGGGGGATACCCTAACTATGGCTACACCTTC. This sequence encodes CASRGGYPNYGYTF. The full variable domain, in which reference TRBV2 and TRBJ1-2 provide the parts outside the CDR3, is EPEVTQTPSHQVTQMGQEVILRCVPISNHLYFYWYRQILGQKVEFLVSFYNNEISEKSEIFDDQFSVERPDGSNFTLKIRSTKLEDSAMYFCASRGGYPNYGYTFGSGTRLTVV.

The chain couples TRBV27 to TRBJ2-7; the D gene is possibly TRBD2 (5 bases). The V end lost 3 bases, the J end lost 4 bases, and 16 bases lay between the germline ends. The CDR3 is 15 residues long. CDR1 is MNHEY and CDR2 is SMNVEV in the germline V gene (reference sequence). The CDR3 region is CASSFRPGLQYEQYF. CDR3 DNA: TGTGCCAGCAGTTTCCGGCCCGGACTCCAGTACGAGCAGTACTTC.